The 5 T cell receptor beta chains given below trace back to one sample, sequenced in a study of cytomegalovirus exposure and HLA in healthy donors. Amplification used 60 Vbeta primers and 13 Jbeta primers. Here immunoSEQ multiplex PCR was the method, and the copy in TCRdb shows in-frame clones only, minus some. Of 220,000 or so clones in the sample, 75% were seen once. Source material: PBMCs. The receptors stem from a woman aged 25 to 39 in good health and CMV-seronegative.

V and J are TRBV27 and TRBJ2-5; perhaps TRBD2 as D (7 bases). CDR1 and CDR2 from the germline V gene are MNHEY and SMNVEV (reference sequence). This CDR3 has 15 amino acids. V was pared by 6 bases and J by 8 bases, with 22 bases between. The DNA of the CDR3 is TGTGCCAGCAGACCTACGGGGGGCCTGGGTGAAACCCAGTACTTC. Translation: CASRPTGGLGETQYF.

V usage is TRBV27 and J usage is TRBJ1-2; D call uncertain. CDR1 and CDR2 from the germline V gene are MNHEY and SMNVEV (reference sequence). This CDR3 spans 14 amino acids. V was pared by 2 bases and J by 4 bases, with 11 bases between. CDR3 nucleotides: TGTGCCAGCAGTTTAGGGTCAGGCACCTATGGCTACACCTTC. This translates into CASSLGSGTYGYTF.

In regard to this clone: One junction end disagrees with the germline gene, perhaps due to a read error. This CDR3 reads CASSLAVANYGYTF. The DNA of the CDR3 is TGTGCCAGCAGTTTGGCGGTTGCTAACTATGGCTACACCTTC. The V call is TRBV5-6, the J call TRBJ1-2; D uncertain. The germline V gene has CDR1 SGHDT and CDR2 YYEEEE. CDR3 size: 14 residues.

This chain uses TRBV19 with TRBJ1-1; maybe TRBD1 (6 bases). The ends were cut back, 1 base at V and 1 base at J, with 10 bases in the middle. The CDR3 is 15 residues long. Germline V lookup: CDR1 LNHDA, CDR2 SQIVND (reference sequence). CDR3 amino acids: CASSIGTVSNTEAFF. The CDR3 nucleotides read TGTGCCAGTAGTATAGGGACAGTCTCGAACACTGAAGCTTTCTTT. Combining the CDR3 with reference TRBV19 and TRBJ1-1 gives the whole variable domain DGGITQSPKYLFRKEGQNVTLSCEQNLNHDAMYWYRQDPGQGLRLIYYSQIVNDFQKGDIAEGYSVSREKKESFPLTVTSAQKNPTAFYLCASSIGTVSNTEAFFGQGTRLTVV.

The chain uses TRBV5-4 and TRBJ1-3; 7 bases are a match to TRBD1. CDR3 length: 15 amino acids. CDR1 and CDR2 (germline): SGHNT, YYREEE (reference sequence). Trimming cost V 0 bases and J 2 bases; bases outside gene matches: 2. In DNA form, the CDR3 reads TGTGCCAGCAGCTTGGGAGGGGGCACTGGAAACACCATATATTTT. Protein sequence: CASSLGGGTGNTIYF.